Here is one T cell receptor (beta chain) with its context. This specimen comes from a study of blood T cell repertoires in COVID-19. Study background: From T cells, B-cell-depleted T cells, or PBMCs came the material, which was cDNA or gDNA.

This CDR3 spans 15 amino acids. Germline loops: CDR1 MNHNY, CDR2 SVGAGI (reference sequence). V gave up 2 bases and J gave up 1 base, with 8 bases separating them. Participants spanned ages about 18 to 100 years and resided in around 25 US areas. Cohort 3 recovered donors had two negative PCRs, clearance, or symptom resolution. Source study methods: Estimates of nucleated cell counts were drawn from the amplification of reference gene primers. Only in-frame clones appear in the TCRdb table, and some are missing; sequencing was by immunoSEQ multiplex PCR. V, J and clone size are taken as reported in that table, and D and trimming were inferred from the DNA itself. In the table there are about 380,000 clones, 88% of which are singletons.

The sample consisted of PBMCs or T cells enriched from blood (not recorded which). The gene calls are TRBV6-6 and TRBJ2-2; D unresolved. The receptor's source is a young woman who had recovered from COVID-19. The CDR3 nucleotides are TGTGCCAGCAGTTACCCGCGACAGAACACCGGGGAGCTGTTTTTT. This gives the protein CASSYPRQNTGELFF.